A single sample gave rise to the 4 T cell receptor beta chains below, sequenced in a study of blood T cells in healthy people across ages. Then a second PCR, running about 6 to 12 cycles, was carried out with a sample-barcoded 5' primer and a J-beta primer mix. Via MiXCR, TCRdb re-called the 5' RACE reads, giving one row per CDR3 protein. The top ten clones hold about 27% of a sample with roughly 830,000 distinct CDR3 sequences, about 59% of them seen once. The sample taken for sequencing was blood. The source is a man aged 30-40 years in good health.

CDR3 amino acids: CATQGGHTQYF. The CDR3 coding sequence is TGTGCCACGCAGGGGGGGCACACGCAGTATTTT. The chain is built from TRBV2 and TRBJ2-3; D possibly uses TRBD1 or TRBD2 (7 bases each). Trimming stripped 10 bases from V and 9 bases from J, with 14 bases between. This CDR3 is 11 amino acids long. Per germline, CDR1 SNHLY and CDR2 FYNNEI.

This chain links TRBV9 with TRBJ2-3; D gene unclear. V was pared by 4 bases and J by 6 bases, with 15 bases between. The CDR3 covers 14 residues. Germline CDR1 and CDR2: SGDLS and YYNGEE. CDR3 DNA: TGTGCCAGCAGCCCCAACCGGTATTGGGATACGCAGTATTTT. Residues: CASSPNRYWDTQYF.

The chain recombines TRBV7-9 with TRBJ1-6; D remains ambiguous. The CDR3 spans 12 residues. Germline CDR1 reads SEHNR; CDR2 reads FQNEAQ (reference sequence). V was pared by 8 bases and J by 6 bases, with 8 bases between. CDR3 DNA: TGTGCCAGCTCCAAGGGTAATTCACCCCTCCACTTT. This sequence encodes CASSKGNSPLHF.

Of note for this clonotype: A junction boundary mismatches the germline segment, possibly from a read error. This chain links TRBV4-2 with TRBJ1-6; perhaps TRBD1 as D (5 bases). The CDR3 contains 15 residues. Germline V gene sequence: CDR1 LGHNA, CDR2 YNFKEQ. In DNA form, the CDR3 reads TGTGCCAGTAGCCAAGCGACAGCGGATAATTCACCCCTCCACTTT. Residues: CASSQATADNSPLHF.